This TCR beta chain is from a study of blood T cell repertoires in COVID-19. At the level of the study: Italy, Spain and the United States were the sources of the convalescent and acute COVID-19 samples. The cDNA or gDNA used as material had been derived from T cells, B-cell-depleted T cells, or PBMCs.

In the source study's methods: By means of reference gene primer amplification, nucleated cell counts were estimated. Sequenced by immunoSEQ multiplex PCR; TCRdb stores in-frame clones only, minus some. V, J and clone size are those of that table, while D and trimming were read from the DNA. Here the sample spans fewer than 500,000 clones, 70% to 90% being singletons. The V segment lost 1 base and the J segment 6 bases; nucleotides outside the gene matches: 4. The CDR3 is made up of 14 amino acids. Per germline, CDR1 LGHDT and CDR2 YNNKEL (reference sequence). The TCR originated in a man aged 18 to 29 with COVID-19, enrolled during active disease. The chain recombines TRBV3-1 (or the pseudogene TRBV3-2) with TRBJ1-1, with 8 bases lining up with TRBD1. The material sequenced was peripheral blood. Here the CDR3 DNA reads TGTGCCAGCAGCCAAGGGGCAGGGGGCGCTGAAGCTTTCTTT. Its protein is CASSQGAGGAEAFF.